The 10 T cell receptor beta chains given below trace back to one sample, sequenced in a study of blood T cells in healthy people across ages. The authors ran a second PCR of about 6 to 11 cycles using a sample-barcoded 5' primer and a J-beta primer mix. TCRdb re-derived calls from the 5' RACE reads in MiXCR, one entry per CDR3 protein. The data show roughly 800,000 distinct CDR3 sequences, with 36% seen just once and under 15% held by the top ten. The source material was blood. These receptors came from a man aged 18 to 29 in good health.

This rearrangement joins TRBV7-2 to TRBJ2-2; D is perhaps TRBD2 (6 bases). Germline-derived CDR1 and CDR2 are SGHTA and FQGNSA. The length of the CDR3 is 16 residues. Trimming cost V 10 bases and J 4 bases, with 22 bases left between them. The CDR3 coding sequence is TGTGCCACCTCCCTACGGGTACGGGGGATCACCGGGGAGCTGTTTTTT. Its translation is CATSLRVRGITGELFF.

This clonotype has just a few counts. The CDR3 DNA follows: TGTGCCAGCAGCACTTACAGGGGTAGGGCCGGGGAGCTGTTTTTT. Protein: CASSTYRGRAGELFF. The V gene is TRBV7-2, the J gene TRBJ2-2, with 7 bases fitting TRBD1. Germline V gene data show CDR1 as SGHTA and CDR2 as FQGNSA. Germline trimming cut 5 bases from V and 6 bases from J; bases unmatched to any gene: 9. The CDR3 sequence is 15 residues long.

This clonotype was recorded many times. CDR3: CASSLERQGPRYGYTF. The CDR3 DNA sequence: TGTGCCAGCAGCTTAGAGAGGCAGGGGCCACGCTATGGCTACACCTTC. The chain employs TRBV7-2 and TRBJ1-2; a weak D match, TRBD1 (6 bases). CDR1 and CDR2 from the germline V gene are SGHTA and FQGNSA. V was clipped by 1 base and J by 4 bases, with 16 bases between them. The CDR3 runs 16 residues.

This clonotype was detected a few times. The V call is TRBV6-2 or TRBV6-3, the J call TRBJ2-7; TRBD1 is a possible D gene (6 bases). CDR1 MNHEY and CDR2 SVGEGT come from the germline V gene. The CDR3 consists of 13 residues. V lost 0 bases and J 6 bases, leaving 9 bases between the germline ends. DNA for the CDR3: TGTGCCAGCAGTTACTCGAGGGGGTTCGAGCAGTACTTC. It yields the protein CASSYSRGFEQYF.

The chain couples TRBV12-3 or TRBV12-4 to TRBJ2-7, with 11 bases lining up with TRBD2. The trim removed 3 bases at V and 7 bases at J, leaving 8 bases unmatched. This CDR3 comprises 15 residues. The CDR3 coding sequence is TGTGCCAGCAGTTTTGGGACTAGCGGCATCAATGAGCAGTACTTC. This encodes CASSFGTSGINEQYF.

This chain links TRBV7-2 with TRBJ2-1; D is uncertain. V was pared by 1 base and J by 9 bases, with 10 bases between. The CDR3 totals 13 residues. Germline V gene data show CDR1 as SGHTA and CDR2 as FQGNSA. CDR3: CASSLEGFSEQFF. The CDR3 region has the DNA TGTGCCAGCAGCTTAGAAGGTTTTAGTGAGCAGTTCTTC.

The CDR3 sequence: CSVEEAGREQYF. The DNA of the CDR3 is TGCAGCGTTGAAGAGGCGGGGCGGGAGCAGTACTTC. The rearrangement links TRBV29-1 to TRBJ2-7; a weak D match, TRBD2 (6 bases). Per germline, CDR1 SQVTM and CDR2 ANQGSEA. V lost 0 bases to trimming and J lost 7 bases, with 10 bases between them. CDR3 size: 12 residues.

The DNA of the CDR3 is TGTGCCAGCAGCCCGGGACGGGGTAGGGTTAAGCCCCAGCATTTT. Amino acids: CASSPGRGRVKPQHF. This rearrangement joins TRBV7-2 to TRBJ1-5; D may be TRBD1 (5 bases). V lost 5 bases to trimming and J lost 8 bases, with 19 bases between them. The CDR3 has 15 residues. Germline values: CDR1 SGHTA, CDR2 FQGNSA.

This clonotype was observed a few times. This chain uses TRBV4-1 with TRBJ2-5, with 10 bases lining up with TRBD2. Germline V gene sequence: CDR1 MGHRA, CDR2 YSYEKL. The CDR3 loop spans 15 amino acids. J lost 8 bases, V lost 2 bases, and 8 bases had no gene match. CDR3 loop: CASSQPTSGLKTQYF. CDR3 in DNA: TGCGCCAGCAGCCAACCGACTAGCGGGTTGAAAACCCAGTACTTC.

J is TRBJ1-1 and V is TRBV11-2, with D possibly being TRBD1 (6 bases). Germline assignment: CDR1 SGHAT and CDR2 FQNNGV. The CDR3 spans 14 residues. V lost 5 bases and J 1 base, leaving 11 bases between the germline ends. CDR3 sequence (DNA): TGTGCCAGCAGCCGCCAGGGGAGGAACACTGAAGCTTTCTTT. Amino acids: CASSRQGRNTEAFF.